The sample holds many counts of the clone carrying this T cell receptor (beta chain). Its specificity is not known. This sample was taken from a study of T cells in Graves' hyperthyroidism and ophthalmopathy. Diagnoses were made from clinical symptoms, serum measures (thyroxine and TRAb), thyroid ultrasound and orbital computed tomography. Template material for amplifying TCR beta CDR3 regions consisted of RNA transcripts. HTBI primers drove first-round RT-PCR of the TCR CDR3. TCRdb re-called the multiplex PCR reads with MiXCR, one entry per CDR3 protein. The sample holds under 350,000 distinct CDR3 sequences, 18% seen once. The V and J ends lost 3 bases and 0 bases respectively, with 9 bases between them. This CDR3 spans 15 amino acids. In germline, CDR1 is LGHDT, CDR2 YNNKEL (reference sequence). General study results and limits: Expanded thyroid clonotypes (above 0.001) were mostly also found in blood.

The chain has TRBV3-1 and TRBJ2-1; no firm D call. Material: blood. This receptor was identified in a woman aged 50 to 60 with Graves' hyperthyroidism. Here the CDR3 DNA reads TGTGCCAGCAGCCAGGACGCGAGCTCCTACAATGAGCAGTTCTTC. Protein: CASSQDASSYNEQFF.